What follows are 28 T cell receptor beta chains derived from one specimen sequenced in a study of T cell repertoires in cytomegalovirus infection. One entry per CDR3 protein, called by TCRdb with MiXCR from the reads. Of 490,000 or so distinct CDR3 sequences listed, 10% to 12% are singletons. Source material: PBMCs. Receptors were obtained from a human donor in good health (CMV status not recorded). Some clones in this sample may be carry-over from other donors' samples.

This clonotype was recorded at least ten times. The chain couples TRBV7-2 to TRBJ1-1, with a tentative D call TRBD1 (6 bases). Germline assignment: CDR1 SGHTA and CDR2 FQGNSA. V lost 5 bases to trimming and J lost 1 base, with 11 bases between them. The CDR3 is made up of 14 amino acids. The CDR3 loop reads CASSTIQGNTEAFF. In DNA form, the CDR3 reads TGTGCCAGCAGCACTATACAGGGGAACACTGAAGCTTTCTTT.

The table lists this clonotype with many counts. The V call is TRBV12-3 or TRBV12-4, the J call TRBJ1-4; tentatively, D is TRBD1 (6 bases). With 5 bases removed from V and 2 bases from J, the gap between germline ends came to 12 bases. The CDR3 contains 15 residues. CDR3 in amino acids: CASSPGQGTNEKLFF. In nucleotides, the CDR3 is TGTGCCAGCAGTCCGGGCCAGGGGACTAATGAAAAACTGTTTTTT.

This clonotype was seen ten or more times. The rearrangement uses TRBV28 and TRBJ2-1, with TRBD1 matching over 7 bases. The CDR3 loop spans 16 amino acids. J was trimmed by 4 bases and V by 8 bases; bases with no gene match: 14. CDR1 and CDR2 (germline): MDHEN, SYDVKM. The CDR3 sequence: CASGSNRGLTYNEQFF. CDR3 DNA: TGTGCCAGCGGGTCTAACAGGGGCCTTACTTACAATGAGCAGTTCTTC.

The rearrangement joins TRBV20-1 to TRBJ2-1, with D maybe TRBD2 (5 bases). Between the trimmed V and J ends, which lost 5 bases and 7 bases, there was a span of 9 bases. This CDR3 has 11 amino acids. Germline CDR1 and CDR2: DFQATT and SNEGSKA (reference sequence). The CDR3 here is CSAWTPNEQFF. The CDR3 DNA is TGCAGTGCTTGGACTCCTAATGAGCAGTTCTTC.

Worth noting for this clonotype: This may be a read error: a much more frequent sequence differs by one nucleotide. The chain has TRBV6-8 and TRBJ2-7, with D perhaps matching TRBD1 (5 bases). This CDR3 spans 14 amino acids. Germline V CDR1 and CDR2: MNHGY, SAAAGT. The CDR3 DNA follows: TGTGCCAGCGGTTACATAAGGGGCACCTACGAGCAGTACTTC. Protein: CASGYIRGTYEQYF.

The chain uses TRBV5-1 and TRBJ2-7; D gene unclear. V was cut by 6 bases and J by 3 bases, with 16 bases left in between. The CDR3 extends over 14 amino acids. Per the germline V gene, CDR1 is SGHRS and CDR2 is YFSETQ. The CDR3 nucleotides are TGCGCCAGCAACGATCCCGGGTCAAACTACGAGCAGTACTTC. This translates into CASNDPGSNYEQYF.

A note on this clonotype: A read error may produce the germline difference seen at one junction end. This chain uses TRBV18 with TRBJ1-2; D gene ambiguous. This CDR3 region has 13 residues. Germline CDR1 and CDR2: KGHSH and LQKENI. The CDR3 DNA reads TGTACCAGCTCGCCGGAAGCGGGCTATGGCTACACCTTC. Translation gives CTSSPEAGYGYTF.

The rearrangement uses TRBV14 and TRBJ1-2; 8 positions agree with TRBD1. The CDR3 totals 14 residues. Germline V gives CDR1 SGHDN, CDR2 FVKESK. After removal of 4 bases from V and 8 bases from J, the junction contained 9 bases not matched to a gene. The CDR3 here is CASSLTGQGGGYTF. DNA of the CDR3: TGTGCCAGCAGCCTTACTGGACAGGGCGGCGGCTACACCTTC.

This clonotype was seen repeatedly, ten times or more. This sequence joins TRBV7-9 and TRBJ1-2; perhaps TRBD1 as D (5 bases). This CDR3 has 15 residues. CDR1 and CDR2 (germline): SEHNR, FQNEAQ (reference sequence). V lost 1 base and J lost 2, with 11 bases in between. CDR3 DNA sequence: TGTGCCAGCAGCTTAGGGGGCGCCTTAAACTATGGCTACACCTTC. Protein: CASSLGGALNYGYTF.

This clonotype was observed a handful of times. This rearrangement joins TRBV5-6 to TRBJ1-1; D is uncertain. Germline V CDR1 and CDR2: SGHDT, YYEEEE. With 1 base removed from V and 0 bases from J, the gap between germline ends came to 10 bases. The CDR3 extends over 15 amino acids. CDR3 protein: CASSLTDRMNTEAFF. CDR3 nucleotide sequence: TGTGCCAGCAGCTTGACGGACCGCATGAACACTGAAGCTTTCTTT.

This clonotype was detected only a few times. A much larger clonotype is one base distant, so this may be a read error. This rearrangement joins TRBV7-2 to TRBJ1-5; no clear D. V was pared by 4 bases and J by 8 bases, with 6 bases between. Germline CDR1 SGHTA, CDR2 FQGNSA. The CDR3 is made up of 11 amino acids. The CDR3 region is CASSSLEPQHF. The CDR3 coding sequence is TGTGCCAGCAGCTCACTGGAGCCCCAGCATTTT.

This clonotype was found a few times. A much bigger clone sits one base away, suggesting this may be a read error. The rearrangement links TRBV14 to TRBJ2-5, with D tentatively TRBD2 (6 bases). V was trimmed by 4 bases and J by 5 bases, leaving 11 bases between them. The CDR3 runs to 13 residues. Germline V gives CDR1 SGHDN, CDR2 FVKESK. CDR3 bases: TGTGCCAGCAGCCTAGGGGAGGTGGAGACCCAGTACTTC. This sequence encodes CASSLGEVETQYF.

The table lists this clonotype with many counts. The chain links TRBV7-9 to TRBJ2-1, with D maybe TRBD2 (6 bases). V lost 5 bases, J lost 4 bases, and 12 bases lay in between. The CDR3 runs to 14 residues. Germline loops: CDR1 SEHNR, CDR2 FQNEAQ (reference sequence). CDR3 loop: CASSVSGVYNEQFF. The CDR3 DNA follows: TGTGCCAGCAGCGTTAGCGGAGTTTACAATGAGCAGTTCTTC.

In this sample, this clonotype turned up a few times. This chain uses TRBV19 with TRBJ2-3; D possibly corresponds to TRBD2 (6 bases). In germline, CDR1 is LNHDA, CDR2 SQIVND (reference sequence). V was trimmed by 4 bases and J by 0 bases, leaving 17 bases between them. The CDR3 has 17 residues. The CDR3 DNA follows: TGTGCCAGTAGTAATCCAGCGGGTTGGGCTAGCACAGATACGCAGTATTTT. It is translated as CASSNPAGWASTDTQYF. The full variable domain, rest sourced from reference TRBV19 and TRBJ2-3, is DGGITQSPKYLFRKEGQNVTLSCEQNLNHDAMYWYRQDPGQGLRLIYYSQIVNDFQKGDIAEGYSVSREKKESFPLTVTSAQKNPTAFYLCASSNPAGWASTDTQYFGPGTRLTVL.

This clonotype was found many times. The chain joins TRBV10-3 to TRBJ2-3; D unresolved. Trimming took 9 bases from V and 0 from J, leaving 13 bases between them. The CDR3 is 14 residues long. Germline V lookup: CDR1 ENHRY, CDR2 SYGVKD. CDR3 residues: CAMKDQSSTDTQYF. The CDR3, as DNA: TGTGCCATGAAGGATCAGTCTAGCACAGATACGCAGTATTTT.

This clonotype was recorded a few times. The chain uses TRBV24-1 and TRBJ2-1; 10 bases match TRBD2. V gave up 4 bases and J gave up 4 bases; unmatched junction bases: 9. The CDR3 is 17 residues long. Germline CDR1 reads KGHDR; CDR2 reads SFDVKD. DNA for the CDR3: TGTGCCACCAGTGACCTCAGGACTAGCGGACCATACAATGAGCAGTTCTTC. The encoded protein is CATSDLRTSGPYNEQFF.

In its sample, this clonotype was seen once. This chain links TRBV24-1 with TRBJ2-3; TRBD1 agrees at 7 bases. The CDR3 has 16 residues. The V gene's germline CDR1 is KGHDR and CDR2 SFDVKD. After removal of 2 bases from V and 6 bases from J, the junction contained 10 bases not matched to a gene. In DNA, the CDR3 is TGTGCCACCAGTGATTCCAGGACAGGATATCTGGATACGCAGTATTTT. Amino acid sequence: CATSDSRTGYLDTQYF.

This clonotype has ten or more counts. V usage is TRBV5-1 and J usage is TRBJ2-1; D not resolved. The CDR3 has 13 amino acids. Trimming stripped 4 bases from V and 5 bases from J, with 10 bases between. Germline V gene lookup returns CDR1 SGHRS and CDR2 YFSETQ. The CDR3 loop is CASSPTTDNEQFF. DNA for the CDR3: TGCGCCAGCAGCCCTACTACTGACAATGAGCAGTTCTTC.

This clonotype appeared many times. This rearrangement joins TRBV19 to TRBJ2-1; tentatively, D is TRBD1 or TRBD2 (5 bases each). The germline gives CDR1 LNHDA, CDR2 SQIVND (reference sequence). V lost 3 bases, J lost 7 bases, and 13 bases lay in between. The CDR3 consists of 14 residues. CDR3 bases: TGTGCCAGTAGTATGGGGGAACTGAGAAATGAGCAGTTCTTC. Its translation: CASSMGELRNEQFF. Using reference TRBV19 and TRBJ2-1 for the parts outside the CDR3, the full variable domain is DGGITQSPKYLFRKEGQNVTLSCEQNLNHDAMYWYRQDPGQGLRLIYYSQIVNDFQKGDIAEGYSVSREKKESFPLTVTSAQKNPTAFYLCASSMGELRNEQFFGPGTRLTVL.

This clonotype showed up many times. This CDR3 reads CATSDWELGYTF. CDR3 bases: TGTGCCACCAGTGATTGGGAGTTAGGCTACACCTTC. The chain carries TRBV24-1 and TRBJ1-2; D is ambiguous. The ends were cut back, 2 bases at V and 8 bases at J, with 8 bases in the middle. CDR3 length equals 12 residues. Germline V gene data show CDR1 as KGHDR and CDR2 as SFDVKD.

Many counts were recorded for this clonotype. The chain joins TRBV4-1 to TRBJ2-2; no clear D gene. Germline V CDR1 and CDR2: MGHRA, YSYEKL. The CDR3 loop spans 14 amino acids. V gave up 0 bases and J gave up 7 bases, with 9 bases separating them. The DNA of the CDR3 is TGCGCCAGCAGCCAAGACCTTCTGATCGGGGAGCTGTTTTTT. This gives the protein CASSQDLLIGELFF.

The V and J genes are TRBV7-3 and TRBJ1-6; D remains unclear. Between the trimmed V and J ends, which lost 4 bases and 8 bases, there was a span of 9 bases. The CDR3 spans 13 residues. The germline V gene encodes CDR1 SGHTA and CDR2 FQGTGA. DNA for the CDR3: TGTGCCAGCAGCTGGGATTTTGATTCACCCCTCCACTTT. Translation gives CASSWDFDSPLHF.

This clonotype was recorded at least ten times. The CDR3, as DNA: TGCGCCAGCAGCTTGGCCCTAGCGGGAGGAGGCGCAGATACGCAGTATTTT. Its translation is CASSLALAGGGADTQYF. V usage is TRBV5-1 and J usage is TRBJ2-3; TRBD2 matches 11 bases. Germline loops: CDR1 SGHRS, CDR2 YFSETQ. This CDR3 comprises 17 residues. With V trimmed by 0 bases and J by 4 bases, 7 bases remained unmatched.

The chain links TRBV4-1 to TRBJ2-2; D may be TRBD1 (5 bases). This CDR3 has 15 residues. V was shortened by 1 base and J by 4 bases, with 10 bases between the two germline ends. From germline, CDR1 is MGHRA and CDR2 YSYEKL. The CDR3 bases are TGCGCCAGCAGCCAAGGACAGAGGCCCACCGGGGAGCTGTTTTTT. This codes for CASSQGQRPTGELFF.

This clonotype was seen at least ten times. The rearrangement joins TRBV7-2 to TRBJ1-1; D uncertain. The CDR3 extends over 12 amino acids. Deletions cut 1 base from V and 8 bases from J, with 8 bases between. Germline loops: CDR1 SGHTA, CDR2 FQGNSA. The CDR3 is CASSLEVREAFF. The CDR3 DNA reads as TGTGCCAGCAGCTTAGAGGTCAGGGAAGCTTTCTTT.

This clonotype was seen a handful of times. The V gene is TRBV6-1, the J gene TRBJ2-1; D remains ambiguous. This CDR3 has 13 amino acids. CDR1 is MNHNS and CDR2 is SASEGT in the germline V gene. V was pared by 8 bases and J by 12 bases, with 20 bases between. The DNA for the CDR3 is TGTGCCAGCGGCACACAATGGCCTCCCGGGCAGTTCTTC. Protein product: CASGTQWPPGQFF.

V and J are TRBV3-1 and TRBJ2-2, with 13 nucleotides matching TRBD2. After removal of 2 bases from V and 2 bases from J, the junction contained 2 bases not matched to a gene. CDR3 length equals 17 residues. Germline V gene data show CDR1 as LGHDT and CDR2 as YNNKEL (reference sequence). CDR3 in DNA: TGTGCCAGCAGCCAACCGGGACTAGCGGGAAACACCGGGGAGCTGTTTTTT. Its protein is CASSQPGLAGNTGELFF.

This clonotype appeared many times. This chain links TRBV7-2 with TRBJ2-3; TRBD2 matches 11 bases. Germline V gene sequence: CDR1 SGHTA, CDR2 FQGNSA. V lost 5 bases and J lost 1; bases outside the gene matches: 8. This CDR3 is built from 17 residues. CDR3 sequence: CASSLLAGGHGTDTQYF. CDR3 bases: TGTGCCAGCAGCCTATTAGCGGGGGGGCATGGCACAGATACGCAGTATTTT.